What follows are 13 T cell receptor beta chains derived from one specimen sequenced in a study of monozygotic twins with inflammatory bowel disease. TCRdb re-called the 5' RACE reads and catalogs CDR3 proteins one per entry, DNA excluded. Its table records around 410,000 distinct CDR3 sequences. What was sequenced was blood. These TCRs come from a human donor with ulcerative colitis or Crohn's disease, or a healthy co-twin of an affected twin (not recorded which).

The chain employs TRBV5-6 and TRBJ2-5; with no DNA, the TCRdb D assignment of TRBD2 cannot be verified. CDR1 and CDR2 from the germline V gene are SGHDT and YYEEEE. CDR3 length: 15 amino acids. The CDR3 region is CASSGTSGGAETQYF.

The genes are TRBV5-1 and TRBJ1-2. CDR1 is SGHRS and CDR2 is YFSETQ in the germline V gene. This CDR3 spans 14 amino acids. The CDR3 reads CASSRDFAGYGYTF.

This chain joins TRBV20-1 and TRBJ1-5; the TCRdb D gene call, TRBD1, has no DNA to confirm it. The CDR3 has 15 residues. CDR1 is DFQATT and CDR2 is SNEGSKA in the germline V gene (reference sequence). This CDR3 is CSASPTGALNQPQHF.

The chain has TRBV6-1 and TRBJ1-1; TCRdb proposes TRBD1, but this gene call is untestable without DNA. The CDR3 has 14 residues. Germline CDR1 and CDR2: MNHNS and SASEGT. The CDR3 reads CASTNRGANTEAFF.

J is TRBJ2-2 and V is TRBV20-1; TCRdb's D gene call, TRBD2, goes unchecked for lack of DNA. From germline, CDR1 is DFQATT and CDR2 SNEGSKA (reference sequence). This CDR3 spans 14 amino acids. CDR3: CSAYTGRIAGELFF.

The chain combines TRBV11-2 with TRBJ2-1; checking the TCRdb D call of TRBD2 is not possible without DNA. This CDR3 has 12 residues. Germline V gene sequence: CDR1 SGHAT, CDR2 FQNNGV. CDR3 in amino acids: CASSQLGGEQFF.

This chain links TRBV12-3 or TRBV12-4 with TRBJ2-1; TCRdb lists TRBD2, though no DNA is available to test this call. There are 16 residues in the CDR3. CDR3 residues: CASSPRLARVNGEQFF.

The V gene is TRBV4-1, the J gene TRBJ2-5; the D gene TCRdb calls, TRBD2, cannot be checked with no DNA. The CDR3 covers 15 residues. The germline CDR1 and CDR2 sequences are MGHRA and YSYEKL. CDR3 in amino acids: CASSRPGSNGETQYF.

The chain uses TRBV4-3 and TRBJ2-1; without DNA, the TCRdb call of TRBD1 cannot be checked. This CDR3 region has 12 residues. Germline V gene data show CDR1 as LGHNA and CDR2 as YSLEER. CDR3 protein: CASSHRAGVQFF.

V gene TRBV5-6 combines with J gene TRBJ1-2. CDR1 and CDR2 from the germline V gene are SGHDT and YYEEEE. The CDR3 runs 12 residues. CDR3 sequence reads: CASSLKTYGYTF.

The V gene is TRBV4-1, the J gene TRBJ1-4. Germline lookup yields CDR1 MGHRA and CDR2 YSYEKL. The CDR3 covers 14 residues. This CDR3 reads CASSLLQLNEKLFF.

V and J are TRBV7-9 and TRBJ2-3; TCRdb picks TRBD2, but there is no DNA to check that call. CDR3 length: 16 amino acids. Germline CDR1 reads SEHNR; CDR2 reads FQNEAQ (reference sequence). This CDR3 is CASSSYELAAVGTQYF.

V is TRBV7-3 and J is TRBJ2-1; TCRdb lists TRBD1, though no DNA is available to test this call. CDR1 and CDR2 (germline): SGHTA, FQGTGA. This CDR3 contains 15 residues. CDR3 amino acids: CASSRDPSPYNEQFF.